The subject of this entry is one T cell receptor (beta chain). Antigen specificity is unknown. The isolated RNA, all of it, was reverse transcribed, so expressed TCRB transcripts were what got sequenced. Repertoires were generated with immunoSEQ multiplex PCR, while TCRdb's copy carries only in-frame clones and drops some. The sample includes 600,000 or so clones, about 14% seen only once; the top ten take approximately 0.043%. This entry comes from a study of beta chain features in type 1 diabetes. About 116 mL of blood, on average, came from one heparinised draw per donor. The CDR3 is 14 amino acids. Trimming took 0 bases from V and 4 from J; bases not matched to a gene: 5. CDR1 is SQVTM, CDR2 ANQGSEA, per germline. Findings and caveats of the study: Among patients with Type 1 diabetes, TCRB CDR3s were moderately but significantly shorter in every one of the four CD4+ subsets. A greater similarity of naive, central memory and Treg TCRB repertoires was seen among patients than among healthy donors.

This chain joins TRBV29-1 and TRBJ1-1, with 7 bases that match TRBD1. The receptor was isolated from a man aged 18 to 35 with type 1 diabetes. The sequenced material came from naive CD4+ T cells from blood. CDR3 sequence (DNA): TGCAGCGTTGAAGAGACAGGGTTGGCCACTGAAGCTTTCTTT. It encodes CSVEETGLATEAFF.